Listed here are 22 T cell receptor beta chains from one sample, sequenced in a study of cytomegalovirus exposure and HLA in healthy donors. Primers included in the PCR were 60 Vbeta and 13 Jbeta primers. Produced via immunoSEQ multiplex PCR; TCRdb's table is partial and in-frame only. The data contain around 140,000 clones, 65% to 80% of them seen just once; the ten biggest clones take up approximately 13%. The sample taken for sequencing was PBMCs. All receptors come from a man aged 35-49 years in good health and CMV-seropositive.

This clone was seen more than once but under ten times. V gene TRBV6-5 combines with J gene TRBJ1-1, with a tentative D call TRBD1 (5 bases). This CDR3 comprises 13 residues. Trimming left V 6 bases short and J 3 bases short, with 11 bases between. The germline gives CDR1 MNHEY, CDR2 SVGAGI. CDR3 DNA: TGTGCCAGCAGGGAAAGGGGTTACACTGAAGCTTTCTTT. Amino acid sequence: CASRERGYTEAFF.

In this sample, this clone turned up a few times. The chain employs TRBV5-1 and TRBJ2-7; 10 bases are shared with TRBD1. Germline CDR1 SGHRS, CDR2 YFSETQ. This CDR3 region has 15 residues. The V and J ends lost 0 bases and 5 bases, in that order; junction bases with no gene match: 5. Here the CDR3 DNA reads TGCGCCAGCAGCTTGGTTGGACAGGGGGGAAACGAGCAGTACTTC. It encodes CASSLVGQGGNEQYF.

This clone appeared once. The chain joins TRBV6-6 to TRBJ2-1, with a possible D match to TRBD1 (5 bases). Trimming took off 5 bases at V and 7 bases at J, with 12 bases between the two ends. The CDR3 loop spans 13 amino acids. CDR1 is MNHNY, CDR2 SVGAGI, per germline (reference sequence). The CDR3 loop is CASSKPTENEQFF. The CDR3 DNA is TGTGCCAGCAGTAAACCGACAGAAAATGAGCAGTTCTTC.

CDR3 in amino acids: CASSLTRGNEQFF. CDR3 nucleotide sequence: TGTGCCAGCAGTTTAACTAGGGGGAATGAGCAGTTCTTC. V usage is TRBV27 and J usage is TRBJ2-1; maybe TRBD1 (6 bases). This CDR3 has 13 residues. Germline CDR1 MNHEY, CDR2 SMNVEV (reference sequence). Trimming removed 2 bases at V and 7 bases at J, with 9 bases between.

This chain connects TRBV7-3 to TRBJ2-1, with D perhaps TRBD2 (7 bases). The CDR3 is made up of 13 amino acids. Germline V CDR1 and CDR2: SGHTA, FQGTGA. V lost 4 bases and J 10 bases, leaving 14 bases between the germline ends. The CDR3 nucleotides are TGTGCCAGCAGCTCCCACGGGGGGCGAGAGCAGTTCTTC. It yields the protein CASSSHGGREQFF.

The chain links TRBV12-5 to TRBJ1-4; 7 positions agree with TRBD1. This CDR3 contains 17 residues. The V gene's germline CDR1 is LGHNT and CDR2 FRNRAP. V dropped 3 bases and J dropped 4; count of bases not matched to a gene: 11. The CDR3 sequence: CASGFKRGQWGNEKLFF. CDR3 bases: TGTGCTAGTGGTTTCAAAAGGGGGCAATGGGGTAATGAAAAACTGTTTTTT.

This chain joins TRBV15 and TRBJ1-2; D is possibly TRBD1 (6 bases). The CDR3 consists of 16 residues. With 0 bases removed from V and 7 bases from J, the gap between germline ends came to 18 bases. In germline, CDR1 is LNHNV, CDR2 YYDKDF (reference sequence). The CDR3 DNA reads as TGTGCCACCAGCAGAGACCCCTCATGGGGGCAGAGTGGCTACACCTTC. Translating it yields CATSRDPSWGQSGYTF.

The genes are TRBV25-1 and TRBJ2-2; 9 bases map to TRBD2. V trimming: 4 bases; J trimming: 6 bases; junction bases outside the gene matches: 12. The CDR3 has 17 amino acids. CDR1 and CDR2 (germline): MGHDK, SYGVNS. As DNA, the CDR3 is TGTGCCAGCAGTGGACTCAAGAAGCGGGAGGAAGCCGGGGAGCTGTTTTTT. This gives the protein CASSGLKKREEAGELFF.

This clone has just one count. The chain joins TRBV7-6 to TRBJ2-7; TRBD2 agrees at 9 bases. The J segment lost 7 bases and the V segment lost 1 base, leaving 8 bases of the junction unmatched. CDR3 length equals 15 residues. Germline loops: CDR1 SGHVS, CDR2 FNYEAQ. DNA for the CDR3: TGTGCCAGCAGCTTAGGGGTAGCGGGAGAAGGAGAGCAGTACTTC. Protein product: CASSLGVAGEGEQYF.

The V call is TRBV19, the J call TRBJ1-5; the match to TRBD1 covers 8 bases. This CDR3 region has 16 residues. V trimming: 6 bases; J trimming: 6 bases; junction bases outside the gene matches: 13. Germline V gives CDR1 LNHDA, CDR2 SQIVND (reference sequence). Written as DNA, the CDR3 is TGTGCCAGTAGCTCAGGGGGCTCACTTTTCCGTCAGCCCCAGCATTTT. Translating gives CASSSGGSLFRQPQHF.

This clone has a count of ten or more. The chain joins TRBV6-6 to TRBJ2-3; 13 bases agree with TRBD2. Unmatched junction bases numbered 2, after V lost 5 bases and J lost 9 bases. Germline V gives CDR1 MNHNY, CDR2 SVGAGI (reference sequence). The CDR3 loop spans 13 amino acids. CDR3 DNA sequence: TGTGCCAGCAGTATACTAGCGGGAGGGACGCAGTATTTT. Residues: CASSILAGGTQYF.

The chain has TRBV28 and TRBJ1-5; 8 bases agree with TRBD1. Trimming at V came to 5 bases and at J to 2 bases, leaving 2 bases not matched to a gene. The CDR3 spans 14 residues. Germline-derived CDR1 and CDR2 are MDHEN and SYDVKM. CDR3 nucleotides: TGTGCCAGCAGTCCGGGACAGGGCAATCAGCCCCAGCATTTT. This encodes CASSPGQGNQPQHF.

The chain joins TRBV5-1 to TRBJ2-3, with 8 bases identical to TRBD1. After removal of 2 bases from V and 3 bases from J, the junction contained 5 bases not matched to a gene. CDR3 size: 15 residues. Germline lookup yields CDR1 SGHRS and CDR2 YFSETQ. CDR3 protein: CASSFGQGGTDTQYF. The CDR3 region has the DNA TGCGCCAGCAGCTTCGGACAGGGTGGAACAGATACGCAGTATTTT.

This clone was observed a handful of times. The chain uses TRBV5-8 and TRBJ2-5; weak D call: TRBD2 (6 bases). Trimming pared 7 bases from V and 1 base from J, leaving 8 bases between. The CDR3 is 12 residues long. From germline, CDR1 is SGHTS and CDR2 YDEGEE. In DNA, the CDR3 is TGTGCCAGCGGCGGGACCCAAGAGACCCAGTACTTC. This sequence encodes CASGGTQETQYF.

The V and J genes are TRBV14 and TRBJ2-7; the D gene is possibly TRBD1 (6 bases). The germline V gene encodes CDR1 SGHDN and CDR2 FVKESK. Trimming removed 1 base at V and 12 bases at J, with 13 bases between. This CDR3 is 12 amino acids long. The CDR3 DNA follows: TGTGCCAGCAGCCAAGCCAGGGGCCCCACGTACTTC. Protein sequence: CASSQARGPTYF.

This chain uses TRBV19 with TRBJ2-2, with TRBD1 matching over 9 bases. The CDR3 contains 13 residues. CDR1 is LNHDA, CDR2 SQIVND, per germline (reference sequence). The J segment lost 4 bases and the V segment lost 11 bases, leaving 5 bases of the junction unmatched. As DNA, the CDR3 is TGTGCCGGGGAGGACAGGGGCACCGGGGAGCTGTTTTTT. It is translated as CAGEDRGTGELFF. Full variable domain (outside the CDR3, taken from reference TRBV19 and TRBJ2-2): DGGITQSPKYLFRKEGQNVTLSCEQNLNHDAMYWYRQDPGQGLRLIYYSQIVNDFQKGDIAEGYSVSREKKESFPLTVTSAQKNPTAFYLCAGEDRGTGELFFGEGSRLTVL.

This chain connects TRBV5-1 to TRBJ2-1, with 11 bases fitting TRBD2. Germline assignment: CDR1 SGHRS and CDR2 YFSETQ. V trimming: 7 bases; J trimming: 3 bases; junction bases outside the gene matches: 9. The CDR3 length is 16 residues. This CDR3 is CASSPGLADFYNEQFF. The DNA of the CDR3 is TGCGCCAGCTCTCCGGGACTAGCGGACTTCTACAATGAGCAGTTCTTC.

The V and J genes are TRBV29-1 and TRBJ1-1; TRBD1 matches at 7 bases. V dropped 6 bases and J dropped 1; count of bases not matched to a gene: 2. From germline, CDR1 is SQVTM and CDR2 ANQGSEA. The CDR3 covers 12 residues. This chain's CDR3 is CSVWDRNTEAFF. In DNA, the CDR3 is TGCAGCGTATGGGACAGGAACACTGAAGCTTTCTTT. The whole variable domain, remainder taken from reference TRBV29-1 and TRBJ1-1, is SAVISQKPSRDICQRGTSLTIQCQVDSQVTMMFWYRQQPGQSLTLIATANQGSEATYESGFVIDKFPISRPNLTFSTLTVSNMSPEDSSIYLCSVWDRNTEAFFGQGTRLTVV.

The chain combines TRBV6-5 with TRBJ2-7, with 8 bases matching TRBD1. Germline CDR1 reads MNHEY; CDR2 reads SVGAGI. The CDR3 loop spans 12 amino acids. Trimming removed 6 bases from V and 3 bases from J; junction bases left unmatched: 1. CDR3 protein: CASRDRGYEQYF. The CDR3 DNA follows: TGTGCCAGCAGAGACAGGGGCTACGAGCAGTACTTC.

This chain links TRBV5-4 with TRBJ2-3; TRBD2 matches 16 bases. V lost 6 bases to trimming and J lost 0 bases; unmatched junction nucleotides: 10. The CDR3 has 19 residues. The germline CDR1 and CDR2 sequences are SGHNT and YYREEE (reference sequence). CDR3 DNA: TGTGCCAGCACCAAGGGACTAGCGGGAGGGCCGCGGAGCACAGATACGCAGTATTTT. Translated, it gives CASTKGLAGGPRSTDTQYF.

The V and J genes are TRBV18 and TRBJ1-5, with 7 bases fitting TRBD1. Germline V gene data show CDR1 as KGHSH and CDR2 as LQKENI. V lost 2 bases and J lost 5; bases outside the gene matches: 3. This CDR3 region has 14 residues. The CDR3 bases are TGTGCCAGCTCACCAGACAGGGTAGATCAGCCCCAGCATTTT. The encoded protein is CASSPDRVDQPQHF.

This chain uses TRBV5-5 with TRBJ2-7, with 7 bases that match TRBD2. The CDR3 covers 17 residues. CDR1 is SGHKS, CDR2 YYEKEE, per germline (reference sequence). The junction had 14 bases not matched to a gene; V was cut back by 4 bases and J by 1 base. The DNA of the CDR3 is TGTGCCAGCAGCCCCTTAGGGCGGGGGAGCGATTCCTACGAGCAGTACTTC. It specifies CASSPLGRGSDSYEQYF.